The 25 T cell receptor beta chains presented below share a single source sample, sequenced in a study of regulatory T cells in long-lasting Graves disease (TCRdb year 2021). To prepare the library, multiplex PCR was applied. Sequenced using an Illumina HiSeq 4000. TCR beta libraries were built with iRepertoire HTBI primers and Arm-PCR amplification of CDR3 regions. Clones were called with MiXCR by TCRdb after fastp trimmed the public reads at Q25, and only in-frame beta chains were retained. Rows with one shared CDR3 protein collapse into an entry with the most common genes and DNA. In this sample the table shows about 400,000 distinct CDR3 sequences, around a sixth of which occur a single time. In total, the top ten clones hold about 20% of the sample. Explained via the paper, the time point label denotes: newly diagnosed GD, antithyroid drugs for less than 3 months. For both TCR sequencing and RNA sequencing, RNA was extracted from PBMCs in TRIzol.

The sample here was peripheral blood mononuclear cells (PBMCs), taken at new diagnosis, from a patient treated with antithyroid drugs. These receptors were collected from a female donor with Graves disease.

This clonotype was detected many times. The chain joins TRBV12-3 or TRBV12-4 to TRBJ2-1; D may be TRBD2 (7 bases). Trimming shortened V by 6 bases and J by 4 bases, and 19 bases separated the two germline ends. This CDR3 region has 16 residues. Here the CDR3 reads CASRGEGELYYNEQFF. The CDR3 nucleotides read TGTGCCAGCAGGGGGGAGGGGGAGCTTTATTACAATGAGCAGTTCTTC.

The table lists this clonotype with many counts. The chain has TRBV9 and TRBJ2-1, with a weak D call TRBD2 (5 bases). The CDR3 loop spans 13 amino acids. Germline-derived CDR1 and CDR2 are SGDLS and YYNGEE. Between the trimmed V and J ends, which lost 4 bases and 6 bases, there was a span of 11 bases. The CDR3 sequence is CASSPSLANEQFF. The CDR3 DNA sequence: TGTGCCAGCAGCCCTAGCTTAGCCAATGAGCAGTTCTTC.

Ten or more counts support this clonotype. The chain employs TRBV20-1 and TRBJ1-5, with D uncertain. The V end was cut by 0 bases, the J end by 2 bases, with 14 bases between. In germline, CDR1 is DFQATT, CDR2 SNEGSKA (reference sequence). The CDR3 totals 16 residues. CDR3 protein: CSARDLELRGNQPQHF. In nucleotides, the CDR3 is TGCAGTGCTAGAGATCTTGAACTTAGAGGCAATCAGCCCCAGCATTTT.

This chain links TRBV20-1 with TRBJ2-1; 8 nucleotides align to TRBD2. Losses at the gene ends were 3 bases for V and 0 bases for J; bases not matched to a gene: 4. Germline loops: CDR1 DFQATT, CDR2 SNEGSKA (reference sequence). This CDR3 region has 15 residues. The CDR3, as DNA: TGCAGTGCTAGCTCTGGGACTAGCTCCTACAATGAGCAGTTCTTC. This codes for CSASSGTSSYNEQFF.

This clonotype turned up a few times. V usage is TRBV19 and J usage is TRBJ1-6; weak D call: TRBD1 (5 bases). Germline values: CDR1 LNHDA, CDR2 SQIVND (reference sequence). Trimming cost V 4 bases and J 9 bases, with 16 bases left between them. The CDR3 is 15 amino acids. Here the CDR3 reads CASSTPPGGSSPLHF. The CDR3 region has the DNA TGTGCCAGTAGTACCCCCCCCGGGGGGAGTTCACCCCTCCACTTT.

About this clonotype itself: A much larger clone differs by one base, so this may be a read error. V usage is TRBV30 and J usage is TRBJ1-2; D unresolved. Germline lookup yields CDR1 GTSNPN and CDR2 SVGIG (reference sequence). Trimming removed 6 bases from V and 13 bases from J, with 24 bases in between. The CDR3 runs 13 residues. CDR3 bases: TGTGCCTGCGACGGGAGAAACTATGTTTTTGGCACCTTC. Translating it yields CACDGRNYVFGTF.

In its sample, this clonotype was seen many times. The chain recombines TRBV20-1 with TRBJ2-1, with 9 bases lining up with TRBD2. Germline-derived CDR1 and CDR2 are DFQATT and SNEGSKA (reference sequence). The CDR3 covers 16 residues. Trimming removed 1 base from V and 5 bases from J; junction bases left unmatched: 9. The CDR3 loop is CSARAISGSGDNEQFF. Written as DNA, the CDR3 is TGCAGTGCTAGAGCAATTAGCGGGAGTGGCGACAATGAGCAGTTCTTC.

This CDR3 reads CASSPGVSGGADNEQFF. The CDR3 DNA reads TGTGCCAGCAGTCCCGGAGTTAGCGGGGGGGCCGACAATGAGCAGTTCTTC. This chain joins TRBV12-3 or TRBV12-4 and TRBJ2-1, with TRBD2 matching 11 bases. The CDR3 length is 17 residues. V lost 5 bases to trimming and J lost 5 bases; unmatched junction nucleotides: 11.

The DNA of the CDR3 is TGCAGTGCTTATACGACCCGACCGGGGACAGATACGCAGTATTTT. Protein: CSAYTTRPGTDTQYF. V usage is TRBV20-1 and J usage is TRBJ2-3, with D maybe TRBD2 (5 bases). The V gene lost 5 bases and the J gene lost 3 bases, with 18 bases spanning the gap. Per germline, CDR1 DFQATT and CDR2 SNEGSKA (reference sequence). This CDR3 comprises 15 residues.

This clonotype occurred once. A far bigger clonotype differs at one base, so this is likely a read error. This chain links TRBV6-2 or TRBV6-3 with TRBJ2-7; D is uncertain. The germline gives CDR1 MNHEY, CDR2 SVGEGT. Trimming took 6 bases from V and 3 from J, leaving 9 bases between them. This CDR3 spans 12 amino acids. This chain's CDR3 is CASRWADYEQYF. DNA of the CDR3: TGTGCCAGCAGATGGGCGGACTACGAGCAGTACTTC.

This clonotype has a count of ten or more. V and J are TRBV14 and TRBJ2-3; 10 bases map to TRBD2. Looked up from germline, CDR1 is SGHDN and CDR2 is FVKESK. This CDR3 is built from 16 residues. J lost 0 bases, V lost 3 bases, and 3 bases had no gene match. CDR3 region: CASSHLTSGSTDTQYF. CDR3 DNA: TGTGCCAGCAGCCATTTGACTAGCGGGAGCACAGATACGCAGTATTTT.

This clonotype was detected ten times or more. The rearrangement links TRBV28 to TRBJ2-1; perhaps TRBD2 as D (6 bases). The CDR3 is 14 amino acids. Germline CDR1 is MDHEN and CDR2 is SYDVKM. V was cut by 8 bases and J by 9 bases, with 20 bases left in between. The chain's CDR3 is CASDGAGRRGEQFF. The CDR3 region has the DNA TGTGCCAGCGATGGGGCGGGGCGGAGGGGTGAGCAGTTCTTC.

This clonotype has ten or more counts. This chain connects TRBV20-1 to TRBJ1-6; D is undetermined. Germline CDR1 reads DFQATT; CDR2 reads SNEGSKA (reference sequence). V was trimmed by 8 bases and J by 10 bases, leaving 6 bases between them. CDR3 length equals 9 residues. CDR3 DNA: TGCAGTACTGGATCACCCCTCCACTTT. This encodes CSTGSPLHF.

This clonotype was detected ten times or more. The chain uses TRBV19 and TRBJ2-7; D is perhaps TRBD2 (5 bases). The CDR3 has 16 amino acids. Trimming stripped 5 bases from V and 2 bases from J, with 19 bases between. The germline V gene encodes CDR1 LNHDA and CDR2 SQIVND (reference sequence). The CDR3 coding sequence is TGTGCCAGTAGTCCTCCTTTCCCGCGGGCACCCTACGAGCAGTACTTC. It yields the protein CASSPPFPRAPYEQYF. Full variable domain (missing parts from reference TRBV19 and TRBJ2-7): DGGITQSPKYLFRKEGQNVTLSCEQNLNHDAMYWYRQDPGQGLRLIYYSQIVNDFQKGDIAEGYSVSREKKESFPLTVTSAQKNPTAFYLCASSPPFPRAPYEQYFGPGTRLTVT.

This clonotype was seen many times. V gene TRBV12-3 or TRBV12-4 combines with J gene TRBJ1-1; no reliable D call. The CDR3 loop spans 17 amino acids. Between the trimmed V and J ends, which lost 6 bases and 0 bases, there was a span of 20 bases. The CDR3 region is CASSARTVPILNTEAFF. As DNA, the CDR3 is TGTGCCAGCAGCGCTCGAACAGTCCCTATCCTGAACACTGAAGCTTTCTTT.

This clonotype has a count of ten or more. The chain carries TRBV2 and TRBJ2-3; 7 bases are shared with TRBD1. V was pared by 6 bases and J by 2 bases, with 5 bases of the junction left unmatched. The CDR3 is 14 residues long. CDR1 is SNHLY and CDR2 is FYNNEI in the germline V gene. CDR3 in amino acids: CASRSTGFTDTQYF. CDR3 coding DNA: TGTGCCAGCAGGTCGACAGGGTTCACAGATACGCAGTATTTT.

The chain recombines TRBV5-1 with TRBJ2-7, with 9 bases that match TRBD1. The V and J ends lost 4 bases and 2 bases, in that order; junction bases with no gene match: 7. CDR3 length: 15 amino acids. From germline, CDR1 is SGHRS and CDR2 YFSETQ. CDR3 coding DNA: TGCGCCAGCAGCGGAACAGGGGGCAGGACCTACGAGCAGTACTTC. Amino acid sequence: CASSGTGGRTYEQYF.

This clonotype was counted many times. The rearrangement uses TRBV7-2 and TRBJ1-1; no clear D gene. The V gene's germline CDR1 is SGHTA and CDR2 FQGNSA. This CDR3 region has 13 residues. The germline V and J ends were trimmed by 5 bases and 4 bases, with 11 bases remaining between them. In DNA, the CDR3 is TGTGCCAGCAGCCCGCCTGGAAGCACTGAAGCTTTCTTT. Translation gives CASSPPGSTEAFF.

This clonotype was counted many times. The V and J genes are TRBV12-5 and TRBJ2-4; no clear D gene. The V end lost 1 base, the J end lost 1 base, and 17 bases lay between the germline ends. The CDR3 is 18 residues long. The germline V gene encodes CDR1 LGHNT and CDR2 FRNRAP. The CDR3 sequence is CASGLASARWAAKNIQYF. The CDR3 coding sequence is TGTGCTAGTGGTTTGGCATCCGCAAGGTGGGCGGCCAAAAACATTCAGTACTTC.

At least ten counts were recorded for this clonotype. The chain combines TRBV11-2 with TRBJ2-4; D unresolved. The V end was cut by 1 base, the J end by 7 bases, with 5 bases between. The CDR3 runs to 12 residues. Germline values: CDR1 SGHAT, CDR2 FQNNGV. The CDR3 loop is CASSLGSNIQYF. The CDR3 nucleotides read TGTGCCAGCAGCTTAGGAAGTAACATTCAGTACTTC.

This chain joins TRBV5-6 and TRBJ1-1; maybe TRBD1 (6 bases). Trimming took off 3 bases at V and 1 base at J, with 13 bases between the two ends. Germline V gene data show CDR1 as SGHDT and CDR2 as YYEEEE. CDR3 length: 15 amino acids. The CDR3 bases are TGTGCCAGCAGCTGGGGACGGGACAAGAACACTGAAGCTTTCTTT. Its protein is CASSWGRDKNTEAFF. Variable domain in full (rest from reference TRBV5-6 and TRBJ1-1): DAGVTQSPTHLIKTRGQQVTLRCSPKSGHDTVSWYQQALGQGPQFIFQYYEEEERQRGNFPDRFSGHQFPNYSSELNVNALLLGDSALYLCASSWGRDKNTEAFFGQGTRLTVV.

This clonotype was seen a handful of times. This sequence joins TRBV30 and TRBJ1-1; TRBD1 matches 7 bases. There are 15 residues in the CDR3. V lost 8 bases, J lost 2 bases, and 14 bases stayed unmatched. Germline V gene lookup returns CDR1 GTSNPN and CDR2 SVGIG (reference sequence). The CDR3 coding sequence is TGTGCCCGGTCTGAGGGGGCGGTGGGAAACACTGAAGCTTTCTTT. Encoded protein: CARSEGAVGNTEAFF.

This clonotype was recorded at least ten times. This sequence joins TRBV30 and TRBJ1-5; D not certain. Germline V CDR1 and CDR2: GTSNPN, SVGIG (reference sequence). The ends were cut back, 4 bases at V and 5 bases at J, with 12 bases in the middle. This CDR3 has 13 amino acids. The CDR3 sequence is CAWNRARDQPQHF. The CDR3 nucleotides are TGTGCCTGGAACCGGGCGCGGGATCAGCCCCAGCATTTT.

The chain uses TRBV2 and TRBJ2-3; no clear D. Germline CDR1 reads SNHLY; CDR2 reads FYNNEI. V was pared by 8 bases and J by 8 bases, with 8 bases between. CDR3 length equals 10 residues. Here the CDR3 reads CASQASTQYF. CDR3 sequence (DNA): TGTGCCAGCCAAGCAAGTACGCAGTATTTT.

This clonotype came up many times. J is TRBJ2-1 and V is TRBV2, with D perhaps matching TRBD2 (6 bases). CDR1 is SNHLY and CDR2 is FYNNEI in the germline V gene. The CDR3 extends over 14 amino acids. V lost 3 bases to trimming and J lost 9 bases, with 15 bases between them. This chain's CDR3 is CASSEGSGHGEQFF. CDR3 DNA: TGTGCCAGCAGTGAGGGTAGCGGTCACGGTGAGCAGTTCTTC.